This T cell receptor (beta chain) was found in a study of Graves' ophthalmopathy and Graves' hyperthyroidism. From germline, CDR1 is SGHRS and CDR2 YFSETQ. Germline trimming cut 0 bases from V and 0 bases from J; bases unmatched to any gene: 7. This CDR3 comprises 18 residues. RNA transcripts served as template for amplifying TCR beta CDR3 sequences. Second-round multiplex PCR came after a first-round RT-PCR that employed HTBI primers. TCRdb passed the multiplex PCR reads through MiXCR, listing each CDR3 protein once. Among about 240,000 distinct CDR3 sequences listed, about 47% were seen once. Material: peripheral blood. The rearrangement joins TRBV5-1 to TRBJ1-2, with 11 bases that match TRBD1. The TCR originated in an adult man with Graves' ophthalmopathy. The CDR3 region is CASSLDLGQGASNYGYTF. The DNA for the CDR3 is TGCGCCAGCAGCTTGGACCTAGGACAGGGGGCCTCTAACTATGGCTACACCTTC.